This TCR beta chain stems from a study of T cell changes during pregnancy in multiple sclerosis. The data were produced by immunoSEQ multiplex PCR, yet TCRdb's version contains in-frame clones alone and is incomplete. The sample holds roughly 70,000 clones; approximately 92% are singletons and the top ten take less than 3%. Looked up from germline, CDR1 is LNHDA and CDR2 is SQIVND (reference sequence). Trimming at V came to 7 bases and at J to 6 bases, leaving 9 bases not matched to a gene. There are 14 residues in the CDR3. The sample consisted of peripheral blood, taken in the third trimester of pregnancy. The clonotype originates from a female donor in good health, enrolled as a control in a pregnancy study. V gene TRBV19 combines with J gene TRBJ2-1, with 7 bases lining up with TRBD1. The CDR3 sequence is CASTRQGSPNEQFF. CDR3 nucleotides: TGTGCCAGTACCAGACAGGGTAGTCCCAATGAGCAGTTCTTC. Using reference TRBV19 and TRBJ2-1 for the parts outside the CDR3, the full variable domain is DGGITQSPKYLFRKEGQNVTLSCEQNLNHDAMYWYRQDPGQGLRLIYYSQIVNDFQKGDIAEGYSVSREKKESFPLTVTSAQKNPTAFYLCASTRQGSPNEQFFGPGTRLTVL.